This TCR beta chain is drawn from a study of T-cell memory formation after mild COVID-19. After 5'RACE with constant-segment primers, TCR alpha and TCR beta cDNA libraries carrying sample barcodes and UMIs were obtained. A single record per CDR3 protein comes from TCRdb applying MiXCR to the 5' RACE reads. Of about 190,000 distinct CDR3 sequences in the sample, about 18% were seen once. The CDR3 is 15 amino acids. The V and J ends lost 1 base and 3 bases respectively, with 12 bases between them. In germline, CDR1 is KGHSH, CDR2 LQKENI. The specimen sequenced was PBMCs or a T cell subset sorted from them (not recorded which). The rearrangement links TRBV18 to TRBJ1-1; maybe TRBD1 (6 bases). The receptor comes from an adult woman who had mild COVID-19 (a few samples of this study predate the infection). Cell type and time point are not known. The CDR3 bases are TGTGCCAGCTCACCACGTCTGGAGGGGGACACTGAAGCTTTCTTT. It translates to CASSPRLEGDTEAFF.